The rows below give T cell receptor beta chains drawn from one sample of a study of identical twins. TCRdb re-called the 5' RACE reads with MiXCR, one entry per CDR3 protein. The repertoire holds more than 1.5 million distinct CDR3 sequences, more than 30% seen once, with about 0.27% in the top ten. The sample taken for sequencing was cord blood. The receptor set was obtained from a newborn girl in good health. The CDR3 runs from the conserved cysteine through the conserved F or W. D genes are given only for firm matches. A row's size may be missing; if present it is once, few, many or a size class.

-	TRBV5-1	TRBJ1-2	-	TGCGCCAGCAGCCCAAGCCCGGGGGGAGGCTACACCTTC	CASSPSPGGGYTF
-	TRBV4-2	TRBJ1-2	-	TGTGCCAGCAGCCAAGAACCCTCCGGACAGCCTAACTATGGCTACACCTTC	CASSQEPSGQPNYGYTF
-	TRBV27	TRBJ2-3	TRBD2	TGTGCCAGCAGACTAAGACTAGCAGAAGATACGCAGTATTTT	CASRLRLAEDTQYF
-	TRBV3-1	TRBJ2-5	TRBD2	TGTGCCAGCAGCCAAGATAGGCCGGGACTAGCGGTACGAGAGACCCAGTACTTC	CASSQDRPGLAVRETQYF
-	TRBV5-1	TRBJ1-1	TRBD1	TGCGCCAGCAGCGGCCCGGGACAGGGCGAGGCTTTCTTT	CASSGPGQGEAFF
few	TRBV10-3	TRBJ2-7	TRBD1	TGTGCCACCGGACAGGGCTCCGACTACGAGCAGTACTTC	CATGQGSDYEQYF
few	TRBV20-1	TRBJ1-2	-	TGCAGTGCTAGAGATATTGGGTCATGGAACTATGGCTACACCTTC	CSARDIGSWNYGYTF
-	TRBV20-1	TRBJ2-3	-	TGCAGTGCTTGCGACCTCACAGATACGCAGTATTTT	CSACDLTDTQYF
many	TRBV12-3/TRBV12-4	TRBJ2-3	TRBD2	TGTGCCAGCAGTCTCAGATCGGGGGGGCACTTCACAGATACGCAGTATTTT	CASSLRSGGHFTDTQYF
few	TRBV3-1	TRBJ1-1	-	TGTGCCAGCAGCCAAGATGGAGGGGGAGGGACTGAAGCTTTCTTT	CASSQDGGGGTEAFF
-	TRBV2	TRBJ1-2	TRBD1	TGTGCCAGCAGTGATGGGACAGGAAGAGGCTACACCTTC	CASSDGTGRGYTF
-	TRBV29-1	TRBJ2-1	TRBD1	TGCAGCGTTGGACCCAACCCGACAGGGGGGTACAATGAGCAGTTCTTC	CSVGPNPTGGYNEQFF
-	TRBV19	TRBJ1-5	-	TGTGCCAGTAGTATAGTTGCGGCAGTAAATCAGCCCCAGCATTTT	CASSIVAAVNQPQHF
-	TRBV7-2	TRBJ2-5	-	TGTGCCAGCAGCGAGAGACGGAGGGAGACCCAGTACTTC	CASSERRRETQYF
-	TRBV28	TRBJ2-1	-	TGTGCCAGCAGTCCACTAACCACGGATCGCTCCTACAATGAGCAGTTCTTC	CASSPLTTDRSYNEQFF
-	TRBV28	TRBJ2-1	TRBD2	TGTGCCAGCAGCCTAGGCGGACTAGTGGAGACCCAGTTCTTC	CASSLGGLVETQFF
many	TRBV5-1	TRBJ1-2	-	TGCGCCAGCAGATCCGGGAACTATGGCTACACCTTC	CASRSGNYGYTF
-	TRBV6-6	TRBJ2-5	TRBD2	TGTGCCAGCAGTTACTGGGCTAGCGGGGTACAAGAGACCCAGTACTTC	CASSYWASGVQETQYF
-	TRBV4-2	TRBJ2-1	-	TGTGCCAGCAGCCAAGGGGCTAACCCCCTGAATGAGCAGTTCTTC	CASSQGANPLNEQFF
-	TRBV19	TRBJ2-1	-	TGTGCCAGTAGTATAGTGAAGGGGCCATACAATGAGCAGTTCTTC	CASSIVKGPYNEQFF
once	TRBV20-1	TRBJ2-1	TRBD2	TGCAGTGCTAGAGGGGTCGGGAGGGGGTACAATGAGCAGTTCTTC	CSARGVGRGYNEQFF
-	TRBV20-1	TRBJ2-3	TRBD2	TGCAGTGCTTCCGGGACTAGCGGTTTGGATACGCAGTATTTT	CSASGTSGLDTQYF
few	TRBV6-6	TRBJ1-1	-	TGTGCCAGCAGGGCAGGGTCTGAAGCTTTCTTT	CASRAGSEAFF
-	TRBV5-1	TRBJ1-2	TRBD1	TGCTCCAGCAGCCAGCGAGACAGGGGTTCGGGAGGCTACACCTTC	CSSSQRDRGSGGYTF
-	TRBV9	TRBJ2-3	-	TGTGCCAGCAGCGTAAAGAGCGGTACGCAGTATTTT	CASSVKSGTQYF
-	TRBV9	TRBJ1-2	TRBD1	TGTGCCAGCAGCGTAGGACAGGGGCTGGGCTATGGCTACACCTTC	CASSVGQGLGYGYTF
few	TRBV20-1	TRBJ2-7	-	TGCAGTGCTAGAGCTCGTGTTCCGCTCTACGAGCAGTACTTC	CSARARVPLYEQYF
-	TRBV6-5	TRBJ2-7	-	TGTGGCAGCAGTTACACGACTAGTACCGCCTACGAGCAGTACTTC	CGSSYTTSTAYEQYF
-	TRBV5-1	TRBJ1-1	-	TGCGCCAGCAGCCTCACCGGGCCCAGGGGCATGAACACTGAAGCTTTCTTT	CASSLTGPRGMNTEAFF
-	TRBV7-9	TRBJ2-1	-	TGTGCCAGCGGCAACCCCTACAATGAGCAGTTCTTC	CASGNPYNEQFF
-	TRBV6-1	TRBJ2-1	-	TGTGCCTCCACGGTCAGGTCCTACAATGAGCAGTTCTTC	CASTVRSYNEQFF
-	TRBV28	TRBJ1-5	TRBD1	TGTGCCAGCAGTTTTTGGCAGGGGGCGCAGCCCCAGCATTTT	CASSFWQGAQPQHF